This entry is about one TCR beta chain. In germline, CDR1 is MNHEY, CDR2 SMNVEV (reference sequence). The CDR3 runs 15 residues. Trimming at V came to 4 bases and at J to 8 bases, leaving 10 bases not matched to a gene. Per the original data handling: Estimated nucleated cell counts came from reference gene primer amplification. TCRdb keeps only in-frame clones here, not all; method: immunoSEQ multiplex PCR. The D gene and trimming were derived from the DNA, and the V and J assignments and clone size from that table. The data show 150,000 to 200,000 clones, about 90% seen once. Across 20 to 25 US areas, participants ranged in age from roughly 18 to 89 years. Participants had their cohort set by participant-reported clinical history. All recovered Cohort 3 donors got two negative PCRs, got clearance, or saw symptom resolution. The record originates from a study of blood T cell repertoires in COVID-19.

The chain has TRBV27 and TRBJ2-1; 8 nucleotides line up with TRBD2. The sample taken for sequencing was PBMCs or T cells enriched from blood (not recorded which). The origin of this receptor is a woman aged 18 to 35 who had recovered from COVID-19. In DNA, the CDR3 is TGTGCCAGCAGTTATTCCGCGGCGGGGGGTCATGAGCAGTTCTTC. This translates into CASSYSAAGGHEQFF.